The 15 T cell receptor beta chains below were found in one sample sequenced in a study of blood T cell repertoires in COVID-19 (dated by TCRdb to about 2020). Library construction relied on the immunoSEQ multiplex PCR assay. The table was pulled from immuneACCESS by TCRdb, which kept in-frame rearrangements only. Such tables lose some clones; where checked, under half of the loss comes from unresolved V genes, and the rest has no known cause. The sample contains roughly 190,000 clones, approximately 84% of them found a single time. The ten biggest clones cover roughly 3% of the sample. Sequences were obtained from PBMCs or T cells enriched from blood (not recorded which). Receptors were obtained from a woman aged 25 to 45 who had recovered from COVID-19.

The chain carries TRBV3-1 (or the pseudogene TRBV3-2) and TRBJ2-1, with D tentatively TRBD2 (5 bases). The CDR3 is made up of 16 amino acids. Germline V gene sequence: CDR1 LGHDT, CDR2 YNNKEL (reference sequence). The ends were cut back, 1 base at V and 4 bases at J, with 14 bases in the middle. CDR3 loop: CASSQVRGIFYNEQFF. The CDR3 DNA reads as TGTGCCAGCAGCCAAGTGAGAGGGATATTTTACAATGAGCAGTTCTTC.

The chain recombines TRBV9 with TRBJ2-1, with D maybe TRBD1 (6 bases). V was clipped by 3 bases and J by 3 bases, with 13 bases between them. The germline gives CDR1 SGDLS, CDR2 YYNGEE. There are 15 residues in the CDR3. CDR3 sequence reads: CASSGRDIYYNEQFF. CDR3 coding DNA: TGTGCCAGCAGCGGTCGGGACATTTACTACAATGAGCAGTTCTTC.

V usage is TRBV24-1 and J usage is TRBJ2-2; 8 nucleotides align to TRBD1. V was clipped by 4 bases and J by 7 bases; unmatched bases: 10. Germline-derived CDR1 and CDR2 are KGHDR and SFDVKD. This CDR3 contains 16 residues. The CDR3 is CATSDSDRARSGELFF. The CDR3 DNA reads TGTGCCACCAGTGACTCGGACAGGGCGCGAAGCGGGGAGCTGTTTTTT.

This sequence joins TRBV18 and TRBJ2-3, with D possibly being TRBD1 (5 bases). Germline V gives CDR1 KGHSH, CDR2 LQKENI. V lost 9 bases, J lost 4 bases, and 26 bases lay in between. The CDR3 totals 17 residues. The CDR3 here is CASTWTSLLVRPDTQYF. In DNA, the CDR3 is TGTGCCAGTACCTGGACAAGCCTCTTAGTACGGCCAGATACGCAGTATTTT.

The chain employs TRBV28 and TRBJ1-5; perhaps TRBD1 as D (6 bases). Germline V gene sequence: CDR1 MDHEN, CDR2 SYDVKM. The CDR3 covers 17 residues. V shed 4 bases and J shed 1 base, with 17 bases lying between them. DNA of the CDR3: TGTGCCAGCAGTTCACAGGGAAGGATAATCAGCAATCAGCCCCAGCATTTT. Its protein product is CASSSQGRIISNQPQHF.

The J gene is TRBJ2-3, the V gene TRBV18, with D possibly matching TRBD2 (6 bases). Germline V gene lookup returns CDR1 KGHSH and CDR2 LQKENI. The CDR3 sequence is 17 residues long. V lost 3 bases and J 5 bases, leaving 21 bases between the germline ends. The CDR3 bases are TGTGCCAGCTCACCGGGGTCCATAGCGGTTAAACGAGATACGCAGTATTTT. It is translated as CASSPGSIAVKRDTQYF.

This clone was detected a few times. Other DNA sequences in the same sample also yield this CDR3. The rearrangement uses TRBV9 and TRBJ1-6, with 9 bases matching TRBD1. Germline loops: CDR1 SGDLS, CDR2 YYNGEE. The CDR3 spans 14 residues. Trimming took 3 bases from V and 9 from J; bases not matched to a gene: 4. The CDR3 sequence is CASSAGQGGSPLHF. CDR3 coding DNA: TGTGCCAGCAGCGCGGGACAGGGCGGTTCACCCCTCCACTTT.

The chain uses TRBV4-1 and TRBJ2-3, with 9 bases aligning to TRBD1. The CDR3 has 16 residues. The J segment lost 2 bases and the V segment lost 3 bases, leaving 6 bases of the junction unmatched. Per the germline V gene, CDR1 is MGHRA and CDR2 is YSYEKL. The CDR3 region has the DNA TGCGCCAGCAGCCACCCTACAGGGGGCTACACAGATACGCAGTATTTT. This translates into CASSHPTGGYTDTQYF.

This rearrangement joins TRBV13 to TRBJ2-7; 9 bases line up with TRBD2. Trimming took 9 bases from V and 0 from J; bases not matched to a gene: 3. Per the germline V gene, CDR1 is PRHDT and CDR2 is FYEKMQ (reference sequence). The CDR3 length is 13 residues. Here the CDR3 DNA reads TGTGCCAGTAGTAGCGGGGGCTCCTACGAGCAGTACGTC. Translating it yields CASSSGGSYEQYV.

The rearrangement uses TRBV19 and TRBJ1-1, with TRBD1 identical over 9 bases. V lost 0 bases and J lost 3; bases outside the gene matches: 14. The CDR3 consists of 19 residues. Germline CDR1 and CDR2: LNHDA and SQIVND (reference sequence). The CDR3 is CASSIEWGQGQFWYTEAFF. DNA for the CDR3: TGTGCCAGTAGTATAGAATGGGGACAGGGCCAATTCTGGTACACTGAAGCTTTCTTT.

The CDR3 loop is CASSAYSRGTYEQYF. The CDR3 region has the DNA TGTGCCAGCAGTGCCTATTCCAGGGGAACCTACGAGCAGTACTTC. The chain uses TRBV25-1 and TRBJ2-7; possibly TRBD1 for D (6 bases). The CDR3 has 15 residues. V was shortened by 4 bases and J by 2 bases, with 15 bases between the two germline ends. Germline values: CDR1 MGHDK, CDR2 SYGVNS.

CDR3 nucleotides: TGTGCCAGCAGGGTCCGGGGTGATCAGCCCCAGCATTTT. Its protein product is CASRVRGDQPQHF. This sequence joins TRBV2 and TRBJ1-5; D gene ambiguous. From germline, CDR1 is SNHLY and CDR2 FYNNEI. The V end lost 6 bases, the J end lost 5 bases, and 11 bases lay between the germline ends. This CDR3 contains 13 residues.

The rearrangement links TRBV19 to TRBJ1-4; D ambiguous. This CDR3 has 17 residues. Looked up from germline, CDR1 is LNHDA and CDR2 is SQIVND (reference sequence). The V end lost 5 bases, the J end lost 8 bases, and 24 bases lay between the germline ends. CDR3 loop: CASSVETSGIPREKLFF. The CDR3 region has the DNA TGTGCCAGTAGTGTCGAAACTTCCGGGATTCCTCGGGAAAAACTGTTTTTT.

This clone was recorded once. The chain combines TRBV29-1 with TRBJ1-1; no reliable D call. CDR1 is SQVTM and CDR2 is ANQGSEA in the germline V gene. The CDR3 is 14 residues long. The V and J ends lost 6 bases and 3 bases respectively, with 17 bases between them. The CDR3 sequence is CSVDSGRRDTEAFF. CDR3 nucleotide sequence: TGCAGCGTAGACTCCGGTAGGAGAGACACTGAAGCTTTCTTT.

J is TRBJ2-2 and V is TRBV30; TRBD1 aligns across 7 bases. Trimming removed 5 bases from V and 0 bases from J; junction bases left unmatched: 9. This CDR3 region has 16 residues. CDR1 is GTSNPN and CDR2 is SVGIG in the germline V gene (reference sequence). This CDR3 is CAWVGDGTANTGELFF. CDR3 in DNA: TGTGCCTGGGTGGGTGACGGGACAGCGAACACCGGGGAGCTGTTTTTT.